The present T cell receptor (beta chain) was sequenced within a study of T cells in Graves' hyperthyroidism and ophthalmopathy. The study, taken as a whole, reports: Ophthalmopathy could be told apart from stable hyperthyroidism with a 13 V-J model. Most clonotypes expanded in the thyroid (above 0.001) were also present in blood.

The study left out patients who had uncontrolled infection, other autoimmune disease, pregnancy or lactation. Clinical symptoms, serum thyroxine and TRAb, thyroid ultrasound and orbital computed tomography together formed the diagnostic basis. A word on this clonotype: What it binds is unknown.

TCR beta CDR3 region amplification was performed from RNA transcripts. The TCR CDR3 was amplified in a first-round RT-PCR using the HTBI primer set. TCRdb reprocessed the multiplex PCR reads with MiXCR, giving one entry per CDR3 protein. The table lists a few hundred thousand distinct CDR3 sequences, 35% to 50% of them singletons, with approximately 44% in the top ten. What was sequenced was peripheral blood or thyroid tissue (not recorded which). This receptor was identified in an adult woman with Graves' disease, either hyperthyroidism or ophthalmopathy (not recorded which).

For the CDR3, the DNA is TGTGCCAGCAGTGAATGGGGACCTCGAAACACCATATATTTT. Encoded protein: CASSEWGPRNTIYF. The V call is TRBV9, the J call TRBJ1-3, with D possibly being TRBD1 (5 bases). Trimming shortened V by 5 bases and J by 5 bases, and 14 bases separated the two germline ends. CDR3 length: 14 amino acids. Germline CDR1 SGDLS, CDR2 YYNGEE. The whole variable domain, filled in from reference TRBV9 and TRBJ1-3, reads DSGVTQTPKHLITATGQRVTLRCSPRSGDLSVYWYQQSLDQGLQFLIQYYNGEERAKGNILERFSAQQFPDLHSELNLSSLELGDSALYFCASSEWGPRNTIYFGEGSWLTVV.